The 13 T cell receptor beta chains given below trace back to one sample, sequenced in a study of immune heterogeneity within non-small cell lung tumors. Bulk tumor genomic DNA, approximately 600 ng per sample, was used as template. Biopsies, several per primary tumor and spaced far apart, were collected during surgery. It was patients with untreated, newly diagnosed non-small cell lung cancer who underwent curative surgery. For the TCR beta CDR3, multiplex PCR with 32 V and 13 J primers performed the amplification. TCRdb re-analysed the multiplex PCR reads in MiXCR, keeping a single row per CDR3 protein. The sample has over 14,000 distinct CDR3 sequences, approximately 29% seen once; the top ten hold about 15%. Sequenced material: lung tumor tissue. These receptors originate from a woman between 50 and 59 years old with non-small cell lung cancer.

On this clonotype itself: This may be a read error: a much more frequent sequence differs by one nucleotide. The chain uses TRBV20-1 and TRBJ1-6; possible D gene TRBD1, 6 bases. CDR3 size: 15 residues. Germline V gene data show CDR1 as DFQATT and CDR2 as SNEGSKA (reference sequence). DNA of the CDR3: TGCAGAGCTAAGGGGGGTGGGAGGGTTAATTCACCCCTCCACTTT. Protein: CRAKGGGRVNSPLHF.

With regard to this clonotype: With a much larger clone just one base away, this may be a read error. The V and J genes are TRBV30 and TRBJ1-1; D is perhaps TRBD1 (6 bases). This CDR3 spans 13 amino acids. Deletions cut 4 bases from V and 5 bases from J, with 14 bases between. Germline CDR1 is GTSNPN and CDR2 is SVGIG (reference sequence). The CDR3 sequence is CAWKRGGGTEAFF. CDR3 nucleotides: TGTGCCTGGAAACGAGGGGGGGGGACTGAAGCTTTCTTT.

This clonotype was found a few times. The rearrangement joins TRBV9 to TRBJ2-7; 7 nucleotides match TRBD1. CDR1 SGDLS and CDR2 YYNGEE come from the germline V gene. J was trimmed by 3 bases and V by 0 bases; bases with no gene match: 6. The CDR3 runs to 15 residues. The CDR3 spells CASSVAGTADYEQYF. In DNA form, the CDR3 reads TGTGCCAGCAGCGTAGCCGGGACAGCGGACTACGAGCAGTACTTC.

This clonotype was observed a few times. This could be a read error, since a much larger clone is one nucleotide away. The chain has TRBV11-3 and TRBJ1-6, with D unclear. Germline CDR1 and CDR2: SGHNT and YENEEA. CDR3 length: 17 residues. V lost 0 bases, J lost 8 bases, and 17 bases lay in between. The CDR3 here is CASSLETHGRTDSPLHF. CDR3 in DNA: TGTGCCAGCAGCTTAGAAACGCATGGCCGCACCGATTCACCCCTCCACTTT.

The chain recombines TRBV30 with TRBJ1-4; D is undetermined. The germline gives CDR1 GTSNPN, CDR2 SVGIG (reference sequence). Trimming shortened V by 5 bases and J by 7 bases, and 11 bases separated the two germline ends. This CDR3 region has 12 residues. The CDR3 loop reads CAWAPRSEKLFF. In DNA form, the CDR3 reads TGTGCCTGGGCCCCTAGGAGTGAAAAACTGTTTTTT.

The J gene is TRBJ2-7, the V gene TRBV9; D is perhaps TRBD2 (6 bases). Looked up from germline, CDR1 is SGDLS and CDR2 is YYNGEE. This CDR3 comprises 13 residues. Trimming stripped 3 bases from V and 7 bases from J, with 14 bases between. CDR3 coding DNA: TGTGCCAGCAGCGCCGGTTTGGAGGGAGAGCAGTACTTC. Translation: CASSAGLEGEQYF.

In its sample, this clonotype was seen a few times. The CDR3 end shows no conserved phenylalanine or tryptophan, and so a read error is likely. The genes are TRBV28 and TRBJ1-2, with D possibly TRBD1 on 5 matching bases. V was clipped by 5 bases and J by 2 bases, with 15 bases between them. The CDR3 runs 15 residues. The germline V gene has CDR1 MDHEN and CDR2 SYDVKM. CDR3 loop: CASSTRRVGNYGYTL. CDR3 DNA: TGTGCCAGCAGTACACGCAGGGTGGGCAACTATGGCTACACCTTA.

The genes are TRBV20-1 and TRBJ1-1; 9 bases agree with TRBD1. Germline assignment: CDR1 DFQATT and CDR2 SNEGSKA (reference sequence). V was pared by 6 bases and J by 4 bases, with 6 bases of the junction left unmatched. There are 13 residues in the CDR3. Here the CDR3 reads CSAPRQGGTEAFF. CDR3 sequence (DNA): TGCAGTGCCCCACGACAGGGGGGCACTGAAGCTTTCTTT.

V and J are TRBV20-1 and TRBJ2-7; D is unclear. V was shortened by 8 bases and J by 7 bases, with 21 bases between the two germline ends. The CDR3 has 13 amino acids. CDR1 is DFQATT and CDR2 is SNEGSKA in the germline V gene (reference sequence). The CDR3 is CSPSSTSGREQYF. The CDR3, as DNA: TGCAGTCCATCATCCACTTCGGGTCGGGAGCAGTACTTC.

To note about this clonotype: This could be a read error, since a much larger clone is one nucleotide away. The V and J genes are TRBV5-1 and TRBJ1-1; no definite D call. The germline gives CDR1 SGHRS, CDR2 YFSETQ. The CDR3 has 13 residues. In nucleotides, the CDR3 is TGCACCAGCAAGGAGGGTTCGAACACTGAAGCTTTCTTT. It is translated as CTSKEGSNTEAFF.

This clonotype has at least ten counts. The chain employs TRBV19 and TRBJ2-1; possible D gene TRBD1, 6 bases. The CDR3 has 16 residues. V gave up 6 bases and J gave up 2 bases, with 17 bases separating them. Germline values: CDR1 LNHDA, CDR2 SQIVND (reference sequence). The CDR3, as DNA: TGTGCCAGTAGAGCCCCTGGACAGCTCGCCTACAATGAGCAGTTCTTC. Amino acid sequence: CASRAPGQLAYNEQFF.

As to this clonotype: Its ends do not fully match the called genes, so a read error is possible. J is TRBJ2-1 and V is TRBV9, with a tentative D call TRBD2 (5 bases). Germline V gives CDR1 SGDLS, CDR2 YYNGEE. This CDR3 has 12 amino acids. The CDR3 DNA is TGTGGCAGCAGCGTAGACTACAATGAGCAGTTCTTT. This translates into CGSSVDYNEQFF.

Points on this clonotype: One base away lies a much larger clone, so this may be a sequencing read error. The V and J genes are TRBV5-1 and TRBJ2-2, with 8 bases lining up with TRBD2. CDR3 length: 15 residues. The germline V gene encodes CDR1 SGHRS and CDR2 YFSETQ. Trimming cost V 4 bases and J 5 bases; bases outside gene matches: 7. The DNA of the CDR3 is TGCGCCAGCAGCCCGAGCGGGAGTGTGACCGGGGAGCTGTTTTTT. It encodes CASSPSGSVTGELFF.